The subject of this entry is one T cell receptor (beta chain). Its antigen is unknown. This sample stems from a study of post-analysis software for immune sequencing data. The library was made from cDNA and included unique molecular identifiers. Each sample of about 0.9 to 11 million input T cells yielded roughly 500,000 cDNA molecules, so each molecule approximated one T cell. In TCRdb, the PCR reads were re-called with MiXCR into one record per CDR3 protein. This table has about 820,000 distinct CDR3 sequences, around 50% appearing once. Study results and caveats: By F measure, strong co-clustering occurred among samples prepared in the same batch.

This receptor was identified in a girl between 5 and 17 years old with multiple sclerosis. Sequenced material: blood.

The CDR3 bases are TGTGCCAGCAGCCAAAGGTGGGACAATGAGCAGTTCTTC. Its translation: CASSQRWDNEQFF. The chain links TRBV7-2 to TRBJ2-1, with D uncertain. Trimming took 5 bases from V and 5 from J, leaving 10 bases between them. The CDR3 consists of 13 residues. Germline V gives CDR1 SGHTA, CDR2 FQGNSA. Complete variable domain (other parts from reference TRBV7-2 and TRBJ2-1): GAGVSQSPSNKVTEKGKDVELRCDPISGHTALYWYRQSLGQGLEFLIYFQGNSAPDKSGLPSDRFSAERTGGSVSTLTIQRTQQEDSAVYLCASSQRWDNEQFFGPGTRLTVL.